Reported below is one TCR beta chain. This receptor's antigen is unknown. The record has no base qualities; no much larger clone is one base away. The data belong to a study of T cell changes during pregnancy in multiple sclerosis (dated by TCRdb to between 2018 and 2021). In terms of the full investigation: The study examined how the T cell repertoire changed over the course of pregnancy in women with multiple sclerosis.

Preparation of the library involved the immunoSEQ multiplex PCR assay. What TCRdb holds here is the immuneACCESS table cut down to in-frame rearrangements. Part of the clones is not present; checked against another copy, under half of the missing clones reflect an unresolved V gene, and the others are unexplained. The sample table contains tens of thousands of clones; only one count was recorded for about 94% of them. The ten largest make up 0.84% of the sample. The CDR3 has 15 amino acids, counting the end cysteine and phenylalanine. The DNA shown is the 45-base CDR3, in frame from base 1. From the germline V gene, CDR1 is SGHRS and CDR2 is YFSETQ.

This clonotype originated in a female donor with multiple sclerosis, enrolled in a pregnancy study. The material sequenced was peripheral blood, taken in the third trimester of pregnancy. The rearrangement combines TRBV5-1 with TRBJ2-5, with 9 bases aligning to TRBD1. The DNA end is more similar to TRBJ2-7, so the J call may be wrong. At the DNA level, the sequence is TGCGCCAGCAGCTGGGGACAGGGAAACGTCTACGAGCAGTACTTC. Translated, it gives CASSWGQGNVYEQYF.